This TCR beta chain is from a study of T cell responses to AZD1222 COVID-19 vaccine. Study at large: Pooling of second doses given at about 4 or about 12 weeks was done.

Study outcomes and limitations: Baseline antibody screening turned up just six or seven seropositive AZD1222 recipients. Females outnumbered males among donors, who were mostly white British; clonal diversity was possibly underestimated.

In the case of this clone: The antigen remains unidentified.

Germline values: CDR1 KGHSH, CDR2 LQKENI. The CDR3 sequence is 18 residues long. Trimming removed 5 bases at V and 3 bases at J, with 26 bases between. Method: immunoSEQ multiplex PCR; TCRdb's copy keeps in-frame clones and lacks some. This table holds about 150,000 clones, 80% to 90% found once. The TCR originated in an adult in good health. This chain joins TRBV18 and TRBJ2-7; a possible D gene is TRBD1 (5 bases). The material sequenced was peripheral blood, taken on day 0 of AZD1222 vaccination. Written as DNA, the CDR3 is TGTGCCAGCTCAGCCAATTTAGGGGCCGGCCCAGGGATCTACGAGCAGTACTTC. Translated, it gives CASSANLGAGPGIYEQYF.